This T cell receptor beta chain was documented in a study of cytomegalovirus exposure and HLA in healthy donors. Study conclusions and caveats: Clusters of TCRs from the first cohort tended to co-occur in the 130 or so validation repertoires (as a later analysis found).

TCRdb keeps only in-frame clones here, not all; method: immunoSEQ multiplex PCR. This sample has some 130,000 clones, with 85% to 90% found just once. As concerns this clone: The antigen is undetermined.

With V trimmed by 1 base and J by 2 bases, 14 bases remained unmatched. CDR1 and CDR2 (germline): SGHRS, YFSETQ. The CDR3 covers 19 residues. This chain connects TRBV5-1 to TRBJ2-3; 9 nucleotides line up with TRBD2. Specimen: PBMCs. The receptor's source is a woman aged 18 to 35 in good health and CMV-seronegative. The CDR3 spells CASSLWIAGALSNTDTQYF. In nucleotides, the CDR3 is TGCGCCAGCAGCTTGTGGATAGCGGGGGCCCTCTCGAACACAGATACGCAGTATTTT.